Below, 27 T cell receptor beta chains from the same sample are listed, as sequenced in a study of T cells in Graves' hyperthyroidism and ophthalmopathy. RNA transcripts were the template for amplifying TCR beta CDR3 regions. The TCR CDR3 was amplified in a first-round RT-PCR using the HTBI primer set. Using its own MiXCR run on the multiplex PCR reads, TCRdb lists one record per CDR3 protein. The table has about 580,000 distinct CDR3 sequences, about 14% seen once; the top ten hold roughly 5.5%. The sequenced sample was blood. These TCRs come from a woman in her twenties or thirties with Graves' hyperthyroidism that later progressed to Graves' ophthalmopathy.

Many counts were recorded for this clonotype. J is TRBJ1-5 and V is TRBV19; the match to TRBD1 covers 7 bases. The CDR3 sequence is 15 residues long. The V segment lost 1 base and the J segment 4 bases; nucleotides outside the gene matches: 4. CDR1 LNHDA and CDR2 SQIVND come from the germline V gene (reference sequence). Written as DNA, the CDR3 is TGTGCCAGTAGTATAGGACAGGGAATAAATCAGCCCCAGCATTTT. This gives the protein CASSIGQGINQPQHF.

This chain links TRBV7-8 with TRBJ2-1, with D perhaps matching TRBD1 or TRBD2 (5 bases each). V was cut by 7 bases and J by 5 bases, with 15 bases left in between. Germline V gene sequence: CDR1 SGHVS, CDR2 FQNEAQ. This CDR3 is built from 14 residues. The CDR3 DNA reads as TGTGCCAGCATAGAGCCGGGGACGAACAATGAGCAGTTCTTC. Amino acids: CASIEPGTNNEQFF.

This clonotype was picked up many times. In DNA form, the CDR3 reads TGTGCCAGCAGCCCAGCGACAGGAACCTACGAGCAGTACTTC. Translated: CASSPATGTYEQYF. This rearrangement joins TRBV11-3 to TRBJ2-7; D is possibly TRBD1 (6 bases). V lost 5 bases, J lost 2 bases, and 13 bases lay in between. From germline, CDR1 is SGHNT and CDR2 YENEEA. The CDR3 has 14 amino acids.

The V and J genes are TRBV15 and TRBJ1-5; TRBD1 matches at 7 bases. Germline V gene sequence: CDR1 LNHNV, CDR2 YYDKDF (reference sequence). This CDR3 comprises 15 residues. J lost 7 bases, V lost 0 bases, and 6 bases had no gene match. As DNA, the CDR3 is TGTGCCACCAGCAGAGAGGGACAGAGTTCACAGCCCCAGCATTTT. Amino acids: CATSREGQSSQPQHF.

This clonotype came up many times. The chain has TRBV20-1 and TRBJ2-3, with TRBD2 matching 10 bases. Per germline, CDR1 DFQATT and CDR2 SNEGSKA (reference sequence). J lost 4 bases, V lost 3 bases, and 10 bases had no gene match. The CDR3 is 16 residues long. The DNA for the CDR3 is TGCAGTGCTAGGGGGATCCTAGCGGGAGAGTCAGATACGCAGTATTTT. Its protein product is CSARGILAGESDTQYF.

This clonotype was counted many times. V and J are TRBV6-1 and TRBJ1-2; no reliable D call. The V gene's germline CDR1 is MNHNS and CDR2 SASEGT. The CDR3 spans 14 residues. V lost 8 bases to trimming and J lost 5 bases, with 18 bases between them. CDR3 residues: CASGMTASFYGYTF. DNA of the CDR3: TGTGCCAGCGGAATGACGGCTTCCTTTTATGGCTACACCTTC.

This clonotype has more than one count but fewer than ten. The CDR3 DNA follows: TGTGCCAGCAGCCTCACTAAAAACCCGCGGGAGACCCAGTACTTC. Protein sequence: CASSLTKNPRETQYF. The rearrangement links TRBV6-1 to TRBJ2-5; the D is unclear. The V end lost 6 bases, the J end lost 5 bases, and 19 bases lay between the germline ends. This CDR3 has 15 amino acids. Germline values: CDR1 MNHNS, CDR2 SASEGT.

The chain has TRBV25-1 and TRBJ2-7; the match to TRBD2 covers 11 bases. The V and J ends lost 5 bases and 6 bases, in that order; junction bases with no gene match: 6. The CDR3 length is 14 residues. Per germline, CDR1 MGHDK and CDR2 SYGVNS. This chain's CDR3 is CASSFELAGGEQYF. CDR3 bases: TGTGCCAGCAGTTTTGAGCTAGCGGGAGGCGAGCAGTACTTC.

Points on this clonotype: This could be a read error, since a much larger clone is one nucleotide away. The genes are TRBV6-1 and TRBJ2-1, with 13 bases matching TRBD2. Germline V gene data show CDR1 as MNHNS and CDR2 as SASEGT. The CDR3 runs 16 residues. CDR3 coding DNA: TGTGCCGGCAGTGCGGAACTAGCGGGAGGGGGCGATGAGCAGTTCTTC. Its protein product is CAGSAELAGGGDEQFF.

This sequence joins TRBV24-1 and TRBJ2-5; 12 bases are shared with TRBD1. The length of the CDR3 is 16 residues. From germline, CDR1 is KGHDR and CDR2 SFDVKD. V shed 3 bases, J shed 7 bases, and the junction held 8 bases outside the gene matches. The CDR3 reads CATSDAGTGGEGTQYF. DNA for the CDR3: TGTGCCACCAGTGATGCCGGGACAGGGGGCGAGGGGACCCAGTACTTC.

This clonotype occurred many times. This chain connects TRBV5-1 to TRBJ2-7, with 9 bases that match TRBD2. Trimming took 4 bases from V and 7 from J; bases not matched to a gene: 12. This CDR3 comprises 15 residues. Germline values: CDR1 SGHRS, CDR2 YFSETQ. The CDR3 loop reads CASSRGLAGVKEQYF. The CDR3 bases are TGCGCCAGCAGCCGGGGATTAGCGGGAGTAAAGGAGCAGTACTTC. The whole variable domain, filled in from reference TRBV5-1 and TRBJ2-7, reads KAGVTQTPRYLIKTRGQQVTLSCSPISGHRSVSWYQQTPGQGLQFLFEYFSETQRNKGNFPGRFSGRQFSNSRSEMNVSTLELGDSALYLCASSRGLAGVKEQYFGPGTRLTVT.

In this sample, this clonotype turned up a few times. The V gene is TRBV18, the J gene TRBJ1-1, with D unresolved. The CDR3 is 14 amino acids. Germline V lookup: CDR1 KGHSH, CDR2 LQKENI. V gave up 3 bases and J gave up 3 bases, with 11 bases separating them. CDR3 region: CASSPMSGDTEAFF. Written as DNA, the CDR3 is TGTGCCAGCTCACCCATGAGTGGGGACACTGAAGCTTTCTTT. Full variable domain (remainder filled in from reference TRBV18 and TRBJ1-1): NAGVMQNPRHLVRRRGQEARLRCSPMKGHSHVYWYRQLPEEGLKFMVYLQKENIIDESGMPKERFSAEFPKEGPSILRIQQVVRGDSAAYFCASSPMSGDTEAFFGQGTRLTVV.

This clonotype was detected a few times. The V and J genes are TRBV7-9 and TRBJ2-7, with D maybe TRBD1 (6 bases). CDR1 and CDR2 (germline): SEHNR, FQNEAQ (reference sequence). V was clipped by 5 bases and J by 5 bases, with 13 bases between them. The CDR3 extends over 13 amino acids. The CDR3 coding sequence is TGTGCCAGCAGCCCCCCCAGGGGCAACGAGCAGTACTTC. This encodes CASSPPRGNEQYF.

The V gene is TRBV7-8, the J gene TRBJ1-1, with D possibly TRBD1 on 6 matching bases. V lost 2 bases to trimming and J lost 1 base, with 14 bases between them. Germline CDR1 reads SGHVS; CDR2 reads FQNEAQ. The CDR3 sequence is 16 residues long. This chain's CDR3 is CASSLRRDIRNTEAFF. The CDR3 DNA reads as TGTGCCAGCAGCTTACGGCGGGACATCCGGAACACTGAAGCTTTCTTT.

Many counts were recorded for this clonotype. J is TRBJ1-6 and V is TRBV27, with 9 bases fitting TRBD1. The CDR3 sequence is 18 residues long. The V segment lost 7 bases and the J segment 9 bases; nucleotides outside the gene matches: 19. Germline loops: CDR1 MNHEY, CDR2 SMNVEV (reference sequence). The CDR3 sequence is CASMGKTGGPLRGSPLHF. As DNA, the CDR3 is TGTGCCAGCATGGGGAAAACAGGGGGCCCTCTGAGGGGTTCACCCCTCCACTTT.

This clonotype was seen ten or more times. V is TRBV6-1 and J is TRBJ2-7, with D hard to call. The germline CDR1 and CDR2 sequences are MNHNS and SASEGT. This CDR3 region has 15 residues. The V end lost 6 bases, the J end lost 0 bases, and 15 bases lay between the germline ends. The CDR3 DNA reads TGTGCCAGCAGCCTCGCTAGGGATTCCTCCTACGAGCAGTACTTC. It specifies CASSLARDSSYEQYF.

This clonotype has a count of ten or more. The chain links TRBV11-3 to TRBJ1-2; tentatively, D is TRBD1 (5 bases). This CDR3 has 12 amino acids. The germline CDR1 and CDR2 sequences are SGHNT and YENEEA. V lost 3 bases and J 7 bases, leaving 9 bases between the germline ends. The chain's CDR3 is CASSFGGVGYTF. CDR3 DNA sequence: TGTGCCAGCAGCTTTGGGGGGGTTGGCTACACCTTC.

This clonotype was found a few times. The rearrangement uses TRBV20-1 and TRBJ2-7; D may be TRBD1 (6 bases). The V gene's germline CDR1 is DFQATT and CDR2 SNEGSKA (reference sequence). V lost 5 bases, J lost 0 bases, and 11 bases lay in between. The CDR3 is made up of 13 amino acids. The CDR3 DNA reads TGCAGTGCTGTTCCGGGACACTCCTACGAGCAGTACTTC. Translating gives CSAVPGHSYEQYF.

This clonotype has a count of ten or more. The chain uses TRBV7-2 and TRBJ2-7; tentative D call: TRBD1 (5 bases). Deletions cut 1 base from V and 2 bases from J, with 9 bases between. This CDR3 has 14 amino acids. The germline V gene has CDR1 SGHTA and CDR2 FQGNSA. DNA for the CDR3: TGTGCCAGCAGCTTAGAACAGGCTACCTACGAGCAGTACTTC. Amino acids: CASSLEQATYEQYF.

This clonotype was seen only a few times. This rearrangement joins TRBV24-1 to TRBJ2-3; 10 bases line up with TRBD2. V was pared by 6 bases and J by 4 bases, with 15 bases of the junction left unmatched. The germline gives CDR1 KGHDR, CDR2 SFDVKD. CDR3 size: 18 residues. The CDR3 is CATSPGGTSEKGADTQYF. CDR3 nucleotides: TGTGCCACCAGTCCGGGGGGGACTAGCGAGAAAGGGGCAGATACGCAGTATTTT.

This clonotype was counted ten times or more. The chain links TRBV20-1 to TRBJ1-6, with a weak D call TRBD1 (5 bases). Deletions cut 1 base from V and 5 bases from J, with 9 bases between. CDR3 length: 14 residues. The germline gives CDR1 DFQATT, CDR2 SNEGSKA (reference sequence). DNA for the CDR3: TGCAGTGCTAGAGTGGGGGTTGATAATTCACCCCTCCACTTT. Protein product: CSARVGVDNSPLHF.

The chain combines TRBV19 with TRBJ1-4; D may be TRBD1 (5 bases). CDR1 is LNHDA, CDR2 SQIVND, per germline (reference sequence). The ends were cut back, 7 bases at V and 3 bases at J, with 15 bases in the middle. The CDR3 has 15 amino acids. The CDR3 coding sequence is TGTGCCAGTAAAAACCTGGGGCAGCCTAATGAAAAACTGTTTTTT. Protein sequence: CASKNLGQPNEKLFF.

Many counts were recorded for this clonotype. V usage is TRBV5-8 and J usage is TRBJ2-7, with D possibly being TRBD2 (5 bases). V lost 2 bases to trimming and J lost 3 bases, with 9 bases between them. The CDR3 loop spans 13 amino acids. Germline lookup yields CDR1 SGHTS and CDR2 YDEGEE. CDR3 bases: TGTGCCAGCAGCTTCGGGGAACGCTACGAGCAGTACTTC. This gives the protein CASSFGERYEQYF. Filled out from reference TRBV5-8 and TRBJ2-7, the complete variable domain reads EAGVTQSPTHLIKTRGQQATLRCSPISGHTSVYWYQQALGLGLQFLLWYDEGEERNRGNFPPRFSGRQFPNYSSELNVNALELEDSALYLCASSFGERYEQYFGPGTRLTVT.

With regard to this clonotype: Sequence at one end of the junction differs from germline and may be a read error. The V gene is TRBV12-3 or TRBV12-4, the J gene TRBJ2-1; D is unclear. The CDR3 sequence is 16 residues long. CDR3 sequence: CASRILLSGANKEQFF. CDR3 DNA sequence: TGTGCCAGCAGAATCTTACTATCGGGCGCGAACAAGGAGCAGTTCTTC.

The table lists this clonotype with a few counts. The V and J genes are TRBV7-6 and TRBJ1-2, with 9 positions matching TRBD1. CDR1 SGHVS and CDR2 FNYEAQ come from the germline V gene. CDR3 length equals 14 residues. J gave up 8 bases and V 5 bases, and 9 bases lay outside the gene matches. The CDR3 protein is CASSTGQGGGGYTF. The DNA for the CDR3 is TGTGCCAGCAGCACGGGACAGGGAGGTGGCGGCTACACCTTC.

This clonotype has at least ten counts. The rearrangement joins TRBV7-9 to TRBJ2-2; D gene ambiguous. V lost 7 bases and J 2 bases, leaving 11 bases between the germline ends. This CDR3 spans 14 amino acids. Per the germline V gene, CDR1 is SEHNR and CDR2 is FQNEAQ (reference sequence). Here the CDR3 DNA reads TGTGCCAGCACTACTACAGAAAACACCGGGGAGCTGTTTTTT. Protein sequence: CASTTTENTGELFF.

The sample holds many counts of this clonotype. This rearrangement joins TRBV20-1 to TRBJ2-5; TRBD1 matches 7 bases. Germline lookup yields CDR1 DFQATT and CDR2 SNEGSKA (reference sequence). The CDR3 extends over 13 amino acids. The junction had 8 bases not matched to a gene; V was cut back by 4 bases and J by 6 bases. In DNA form, the CDR3 reads TGCAGTGCTACAAACAGGGGTGGAAAGACCCAGTACTTC. Residues: CSATNRGGKTQYF.